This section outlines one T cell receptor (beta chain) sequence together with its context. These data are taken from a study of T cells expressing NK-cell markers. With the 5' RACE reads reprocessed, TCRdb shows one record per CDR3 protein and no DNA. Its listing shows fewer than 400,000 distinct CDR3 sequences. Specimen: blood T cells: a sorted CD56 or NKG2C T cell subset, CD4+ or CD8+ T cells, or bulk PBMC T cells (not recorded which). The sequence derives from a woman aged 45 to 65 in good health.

The CDR3 spells CSVEQTGNGEAFF. The chain uses TRBV29-1 and TRBJ1-1; the D gene TCRdb calls, TRBD1, cannot be checked with no DNA. Germline V gives CDR1 SQVTM, CDR2 ANQGSEA. The CDR3 has 13 residues.